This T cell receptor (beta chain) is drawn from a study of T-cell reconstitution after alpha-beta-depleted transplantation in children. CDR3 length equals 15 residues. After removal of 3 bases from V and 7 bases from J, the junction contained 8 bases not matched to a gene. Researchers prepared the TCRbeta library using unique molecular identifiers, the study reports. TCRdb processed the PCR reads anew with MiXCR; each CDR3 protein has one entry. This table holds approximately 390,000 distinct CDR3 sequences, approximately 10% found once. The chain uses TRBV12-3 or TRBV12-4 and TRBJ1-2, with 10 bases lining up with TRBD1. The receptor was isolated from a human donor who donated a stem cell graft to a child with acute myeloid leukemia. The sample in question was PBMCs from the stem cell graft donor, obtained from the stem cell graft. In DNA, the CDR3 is TGTGCCAGCAGTTTGGGGACAGGGGCACGGGGTGGCTACACCTTC. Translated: CASSLGTGARGGYTF.